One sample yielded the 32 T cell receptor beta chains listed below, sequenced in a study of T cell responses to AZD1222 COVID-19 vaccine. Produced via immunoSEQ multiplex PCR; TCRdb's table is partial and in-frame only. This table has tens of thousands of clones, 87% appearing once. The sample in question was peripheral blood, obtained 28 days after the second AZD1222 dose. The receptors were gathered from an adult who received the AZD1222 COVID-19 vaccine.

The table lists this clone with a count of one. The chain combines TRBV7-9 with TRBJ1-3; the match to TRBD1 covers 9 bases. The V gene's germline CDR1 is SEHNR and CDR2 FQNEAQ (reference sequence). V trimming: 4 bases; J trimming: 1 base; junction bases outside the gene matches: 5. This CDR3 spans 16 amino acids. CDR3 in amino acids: CASSSQGARSGNTIYF. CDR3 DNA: TGTGCCAGCAGCTCACAGGGGGCACGTTCTGGAAACACCATATATTTT.

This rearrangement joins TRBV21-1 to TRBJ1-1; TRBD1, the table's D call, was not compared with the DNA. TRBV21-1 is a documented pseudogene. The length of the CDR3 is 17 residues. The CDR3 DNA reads TGTGCCAGCAGCAAAGCCGCCCTACAGGGATTGCACACTGAAGCTTTCTTT. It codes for CASSKAALQGLHTEAFF.

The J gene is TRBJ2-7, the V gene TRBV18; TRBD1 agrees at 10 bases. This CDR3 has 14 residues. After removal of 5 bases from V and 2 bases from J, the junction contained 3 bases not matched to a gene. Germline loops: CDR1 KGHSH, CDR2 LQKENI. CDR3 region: CASSSGTGAYEQYF. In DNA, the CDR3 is TGTGCCAGCTCATCCGGGACAGGGGCCTACGAGCAGTACTTC.

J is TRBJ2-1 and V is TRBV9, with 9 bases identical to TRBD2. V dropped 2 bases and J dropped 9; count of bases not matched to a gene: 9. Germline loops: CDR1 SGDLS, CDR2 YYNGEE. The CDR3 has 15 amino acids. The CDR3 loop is CASSVSSGMGSEQFF. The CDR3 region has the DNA TGTGCCAGCAGCGTCTCTAGCGGGATGGGTAGTGAGCAGTTCTTC.

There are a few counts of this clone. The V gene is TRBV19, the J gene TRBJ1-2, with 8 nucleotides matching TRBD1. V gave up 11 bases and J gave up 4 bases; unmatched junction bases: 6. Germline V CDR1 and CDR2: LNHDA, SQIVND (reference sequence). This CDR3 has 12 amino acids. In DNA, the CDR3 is TGTGCCTGGGAAACAGGGGGCTATGGCTACACCTTC. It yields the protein CAWETGGYGYTF.

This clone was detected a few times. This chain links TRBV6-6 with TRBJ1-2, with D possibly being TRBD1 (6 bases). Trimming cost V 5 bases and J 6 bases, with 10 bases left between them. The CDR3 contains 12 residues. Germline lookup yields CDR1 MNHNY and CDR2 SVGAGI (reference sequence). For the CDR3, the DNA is TGTGCCAGCAGTAACAGGGCCCATGGCTACACCTTC. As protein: CASSNRAHGYTF.

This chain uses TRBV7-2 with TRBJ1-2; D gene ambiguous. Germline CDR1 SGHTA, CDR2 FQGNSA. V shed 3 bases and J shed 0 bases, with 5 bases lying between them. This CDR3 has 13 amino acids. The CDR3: CASSFASNYGYTF. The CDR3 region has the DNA TGTGCCAGCAGCTTTGCCTCTAACTATGGCTACACCTTC.

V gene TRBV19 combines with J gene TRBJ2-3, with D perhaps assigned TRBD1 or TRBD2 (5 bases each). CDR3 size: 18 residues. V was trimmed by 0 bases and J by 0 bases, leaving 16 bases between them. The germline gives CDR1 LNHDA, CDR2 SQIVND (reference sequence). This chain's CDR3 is CASSIDYRGPGSTDTQYF. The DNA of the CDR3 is TGTGCCAGTAGTATAGATTACCGGGGCCCTGGCAGCACAGATACGCAGTATTTT.

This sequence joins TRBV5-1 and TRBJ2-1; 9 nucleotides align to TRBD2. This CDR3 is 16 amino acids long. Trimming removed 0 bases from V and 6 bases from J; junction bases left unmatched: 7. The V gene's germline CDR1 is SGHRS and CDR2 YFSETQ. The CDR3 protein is CASSLEGLAEANEQFF. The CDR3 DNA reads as TGCGCCAGCAGCTTGGAGGGACTAGCCGAGGCCAATGAGCAGTTCTTC.

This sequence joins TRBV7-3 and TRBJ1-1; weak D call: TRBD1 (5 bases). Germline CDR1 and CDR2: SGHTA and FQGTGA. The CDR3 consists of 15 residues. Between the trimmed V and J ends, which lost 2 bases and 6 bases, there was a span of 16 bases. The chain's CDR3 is CASSLSPGPGSEAFF. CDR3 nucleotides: TGTGCCAGCAGCTTATCGCCGGGACCGGGGTCTGAAGCTTTCTTT.

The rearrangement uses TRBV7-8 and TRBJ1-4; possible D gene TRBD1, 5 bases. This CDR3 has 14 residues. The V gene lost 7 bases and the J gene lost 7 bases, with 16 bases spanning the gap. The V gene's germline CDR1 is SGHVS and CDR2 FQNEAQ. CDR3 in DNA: TGTGCCAGCACACCCCGGACACGCAGTGAAAAACTGTTTTTT. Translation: CASTPRTRSEKLFF.

DNA of the CDR3: TGTGCCAGCAGCTTGGGTCCGACGGATAATCAGCCCCAGCATTTT. Its translation is CASSLGPTDNQPQHF. The chain recombines TRBV5-4 with TRBJ1-5, with D unclear. There are 15 residues in the CDR3. The V end was cut by 0 bases, the J end by 4 bases, with 11 bases between. Per germline, CDR1 SGHNT and CDR2 YYREEE (reference sequence).

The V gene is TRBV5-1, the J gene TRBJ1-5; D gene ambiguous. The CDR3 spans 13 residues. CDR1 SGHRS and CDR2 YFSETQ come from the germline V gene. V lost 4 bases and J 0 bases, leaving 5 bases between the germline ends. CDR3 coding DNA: TGCGCCAGCAGCCCGGATAGCAATCAGCCCCAGCATTTT. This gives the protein CASSPDSNQPQHF.

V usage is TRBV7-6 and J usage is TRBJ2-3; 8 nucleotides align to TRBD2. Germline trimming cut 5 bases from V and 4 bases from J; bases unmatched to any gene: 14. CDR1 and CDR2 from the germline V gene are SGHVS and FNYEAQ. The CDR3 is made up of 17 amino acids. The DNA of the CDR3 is TGTGCCAGCAGCCCAGAGGGGGGACTAGTTCGGGCAGATACGCAGTATTTT. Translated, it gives CASSPEGGLVRADTQYF.

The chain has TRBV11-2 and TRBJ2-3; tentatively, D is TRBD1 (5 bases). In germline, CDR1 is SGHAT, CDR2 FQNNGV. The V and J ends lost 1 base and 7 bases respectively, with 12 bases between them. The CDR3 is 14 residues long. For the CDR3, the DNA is TGTGCCAGCAGCTTAGGTGTTCAGGGCCATACGCAGTATTTT. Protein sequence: CASSLGVQGHTQYF.

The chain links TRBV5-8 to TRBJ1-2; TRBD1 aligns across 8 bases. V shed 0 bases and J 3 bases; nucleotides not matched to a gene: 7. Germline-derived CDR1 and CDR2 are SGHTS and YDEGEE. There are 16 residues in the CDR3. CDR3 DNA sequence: TGTGCCAGCAGCTTGGAAGGCCAGGGGGCTTACTATGGCTACACCTTC. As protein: CASSLEGQGAYYGYTF. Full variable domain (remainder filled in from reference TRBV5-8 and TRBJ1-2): EAGVTQSPTHLIKTRGQQATLRCSPISGHTSVYWYQQALGLGLQFLLWYDEGEERNRGNFPPRFSGRQFPNYSSELNVNALELEDSALYLCASSLEGQGAYYGYTFGSGTRLTVV.

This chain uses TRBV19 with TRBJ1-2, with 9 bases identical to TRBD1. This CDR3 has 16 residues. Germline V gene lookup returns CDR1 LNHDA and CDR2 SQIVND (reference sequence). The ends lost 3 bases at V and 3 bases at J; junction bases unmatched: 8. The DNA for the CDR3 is TGTGCCAGTAGTATCCCCTGGACAGGGGACGACTATGGCTACACCTTC. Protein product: CASSIPWTGDDYGYTF.

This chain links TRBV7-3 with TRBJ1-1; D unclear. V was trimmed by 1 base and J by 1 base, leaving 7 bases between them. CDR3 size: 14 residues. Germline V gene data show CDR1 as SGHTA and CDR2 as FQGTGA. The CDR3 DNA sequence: TGTGCCAGCAGCTTAAATGCGGGGAACACTGAAGCTTTCTTT. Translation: CASSLNAGNTEAFF.

The CDR3, as DNA: TGTGCCAGCAGCTTTCATCAAGCGGAAGCTTTCTTT. Translation: CASSFHQAEAFF. The rearrangement uses TRBV7-9 and TRBJ1-1; D not certain. V lost 3 bases and J lost 8, with 10 bases in between. Germline V lookup: CDR1 SEHNR, CDR2 FQNEAQ (reference sequence). This CDR3 comprises 12 residues.

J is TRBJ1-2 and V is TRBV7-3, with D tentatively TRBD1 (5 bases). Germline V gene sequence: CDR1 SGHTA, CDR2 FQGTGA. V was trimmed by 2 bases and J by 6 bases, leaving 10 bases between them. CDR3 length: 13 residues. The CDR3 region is CASSLSGFDGYTF. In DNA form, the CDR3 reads TGTGCCAGCAGCTTATCAGGGTTCGATGGCTACACCTTC.

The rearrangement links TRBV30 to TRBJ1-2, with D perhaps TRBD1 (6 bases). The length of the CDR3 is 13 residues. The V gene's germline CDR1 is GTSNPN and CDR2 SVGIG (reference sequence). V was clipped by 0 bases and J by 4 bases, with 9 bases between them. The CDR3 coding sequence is TGTGCCTGGAGTGTACCAGGGGTCTATGGCTACACCTTC. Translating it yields CAWSVPGVYGYTF.

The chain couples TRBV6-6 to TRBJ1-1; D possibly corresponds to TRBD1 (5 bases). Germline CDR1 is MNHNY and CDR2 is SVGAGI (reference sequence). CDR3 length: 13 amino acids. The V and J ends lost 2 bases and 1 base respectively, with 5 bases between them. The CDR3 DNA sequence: TGTGCCAGCAGTTACGGGGGGAACACTGAAGCTTTCTTT. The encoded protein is CASSYGGNTEAFF.

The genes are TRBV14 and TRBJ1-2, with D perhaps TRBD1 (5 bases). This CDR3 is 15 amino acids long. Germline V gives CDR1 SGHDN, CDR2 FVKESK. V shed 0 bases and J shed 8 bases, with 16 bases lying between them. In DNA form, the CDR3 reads TGTGCCAGCAGCCAAGAGTTGGGACTCAAGAGCGGCTACACCTTC. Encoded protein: CASSQELGLKSGYTF.

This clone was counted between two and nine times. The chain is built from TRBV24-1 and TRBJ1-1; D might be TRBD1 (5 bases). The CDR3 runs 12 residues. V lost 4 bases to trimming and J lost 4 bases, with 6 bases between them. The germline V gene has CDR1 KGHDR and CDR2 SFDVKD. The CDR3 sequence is CATSDGGTEAFF. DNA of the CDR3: TGTGCCACCAGTGACGGGGGCACTGAAGCTTTCTTT.

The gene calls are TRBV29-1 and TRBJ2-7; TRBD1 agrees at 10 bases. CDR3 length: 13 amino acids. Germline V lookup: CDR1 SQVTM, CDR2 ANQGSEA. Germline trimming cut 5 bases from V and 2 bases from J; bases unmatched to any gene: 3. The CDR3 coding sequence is TGCAGCGTTAGGGGACAGGGGCCCTACGAGCAGTACTTC. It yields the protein CSVRGQGPYEQYF.

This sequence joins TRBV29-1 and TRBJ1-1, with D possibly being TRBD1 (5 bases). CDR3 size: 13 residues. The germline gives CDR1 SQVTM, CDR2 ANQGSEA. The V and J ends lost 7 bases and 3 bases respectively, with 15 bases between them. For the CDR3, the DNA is TGCAGCGACGCCGAACAGGCCTACACTGAAGCTTTCTTT. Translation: CSDAEQAYTEAFF.

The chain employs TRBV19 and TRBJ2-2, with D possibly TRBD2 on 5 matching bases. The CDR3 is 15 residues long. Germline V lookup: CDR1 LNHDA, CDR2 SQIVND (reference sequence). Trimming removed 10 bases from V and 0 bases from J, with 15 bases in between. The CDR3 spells CATSDWFANTGELFF. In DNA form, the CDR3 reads TGTGCCACTTCGGACTGGTTCGCGAACACCGGGGAGCTGTTTTTT.

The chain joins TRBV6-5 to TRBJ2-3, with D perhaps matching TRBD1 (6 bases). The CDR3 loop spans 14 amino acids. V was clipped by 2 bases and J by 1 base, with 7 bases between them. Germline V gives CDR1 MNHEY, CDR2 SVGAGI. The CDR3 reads CASSYEGGTDTQYF. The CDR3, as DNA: TGTGCCAGCAGTTACGAGGGGGGCACAGATACGCAGTATTTT.

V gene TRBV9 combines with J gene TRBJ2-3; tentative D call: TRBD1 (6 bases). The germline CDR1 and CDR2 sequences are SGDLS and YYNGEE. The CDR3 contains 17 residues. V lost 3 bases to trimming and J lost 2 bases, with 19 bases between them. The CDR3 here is CASSGNYREPNTDTQYF. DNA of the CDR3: TGTGCCAGCAGCGGGAACTACAGGGAACCTAACACAGATACGCAGTATTTT.

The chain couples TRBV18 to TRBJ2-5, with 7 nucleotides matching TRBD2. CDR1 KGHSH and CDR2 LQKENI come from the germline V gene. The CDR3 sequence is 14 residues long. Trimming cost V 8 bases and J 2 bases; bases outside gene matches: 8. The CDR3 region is CASEASGGQETQYF. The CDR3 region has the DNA TGTGCCAGCGAAGCTAGCGGCGGGCAAGAGACCCAGTACTTC.

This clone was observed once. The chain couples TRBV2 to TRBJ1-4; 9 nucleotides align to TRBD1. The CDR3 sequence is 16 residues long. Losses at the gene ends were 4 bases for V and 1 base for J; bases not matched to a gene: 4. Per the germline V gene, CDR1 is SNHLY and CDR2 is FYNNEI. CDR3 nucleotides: TGTGCCAGCAGTGTTGGGACAGGGAGAACTAATGAAAAACTGTTTTTT. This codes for CASSVGTGRTNEKLFF.

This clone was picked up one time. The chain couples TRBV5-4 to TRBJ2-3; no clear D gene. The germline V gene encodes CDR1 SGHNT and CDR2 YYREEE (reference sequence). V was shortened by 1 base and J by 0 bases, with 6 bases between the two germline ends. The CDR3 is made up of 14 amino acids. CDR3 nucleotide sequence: TGTGCCAGCAGCTTGTTGACAAGCACAGATACGCAGTATTTT. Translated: CASSLLTSTDTQYF.